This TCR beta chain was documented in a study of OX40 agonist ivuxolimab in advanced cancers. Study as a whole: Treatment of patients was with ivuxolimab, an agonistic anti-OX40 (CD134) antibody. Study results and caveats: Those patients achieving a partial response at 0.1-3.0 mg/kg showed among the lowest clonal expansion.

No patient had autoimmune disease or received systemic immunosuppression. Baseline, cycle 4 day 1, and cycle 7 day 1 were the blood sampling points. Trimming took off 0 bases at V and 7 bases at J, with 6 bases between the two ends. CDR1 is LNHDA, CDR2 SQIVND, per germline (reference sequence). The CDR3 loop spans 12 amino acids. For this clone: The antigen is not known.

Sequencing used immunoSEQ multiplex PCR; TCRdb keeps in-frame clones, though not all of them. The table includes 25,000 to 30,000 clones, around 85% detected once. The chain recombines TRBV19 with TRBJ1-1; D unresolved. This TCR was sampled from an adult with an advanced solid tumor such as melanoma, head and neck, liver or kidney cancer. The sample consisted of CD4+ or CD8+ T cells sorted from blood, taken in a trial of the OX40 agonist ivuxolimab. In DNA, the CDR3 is TGTGCCAGTAGTATAGATGGCCTTGAAGCTTTCTTT. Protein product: CASSIDGLEAFF. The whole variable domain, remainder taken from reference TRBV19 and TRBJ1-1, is DGGITQSPKYLFRKEGQNVTLSCEQNLNHDAMYWYRQDPGQGLRLIYYSQIVNDFQKGDIAEGYSVSREKKESFPLTVTSAQKNPTAFYLCASSIDGLEAFFGQGTRLTVV.